These 4 T cell receptor beta chains were sequenced from one sample in a study of beta chain features in type 1 diabetes. cDNA synthesis used the whole RNA isolate, giving expressed TCRB sequences. TCRdb's copy holds only in-frame clones and misses some; the assay was immunoSEQ multiplex PCR. The profile shows 200,000 to 250,000 clones, about 9.3% of them singletons. What was sequenced was naive CD4+ T cells from blood. These TCRs come from a woman aged 18-29 years in good health.

The chain couples TRBV15 to TRBJ2-7, with D perhaps matching TRBD2 (6 bases). The CDR3 spans 16 residues. Germline CDR1 reads LNHNV; CDR2 reads YYDKDF (reference sequence). V dropped 0 bases and J dropped 0 bases, with 12 bases sitting between them. In DNA form, the CDR3 reads TGTGCCACCAGCAGAGATGTAGCGGCGACCTCCTACGAGCAGTACTTC. Its translation is CATSRDVAATSYEQYF.

The chain recombines TRBV5-5 with TRBJ2-5; TRBD2 might be the D (6 bases). V was cut by 3 bases and J by 5 bases, with 14 bases left in between. Germline loops: CDR1 SGHKS, CDR2 YYEKEE (reference sequence). The CDR3 runs 14 residues. CDR3: CASSSPTGRETQYF. The CDR3 coding sequence is TGTGCCAGCAGCTCACCTACTGGGAGGGAGACCCAGTACTTC.

This clone appeared a few times. The chain links TRBV28 to TRBJ2-7, with 8 positions matching TRBD2. The CDR3 covers 13 residues. In germline, CDR1 is MDHEN, CDR2 SYDVKM. Trimming cost V 7 bases and J 3 bases; bases outside gene matches: 5. In DNA form, the CDR3 reads TGTGCCAGCATCGCCGGGAGGGACTACGAGCAGTACTTC. Translation: CASIAGRDYEQYF. Filled out from reference TRBV28 and TRBJ2-7, the complete variable domain reads DVKVTQSSRYLVKRTGEKVFLECVQDMDHENMFWYRQDPGLGLRLIYFSYDVKMKEKGDIPEGYSVSREKKERFSLILESASTNQTSMYLCASIAGRDYEQYFGPGTRLTVT.

In this sample, this clone turned up a few times. This chain joins TRBV6-1 and TRBJ2-7; possibly TRBD2 for D (5 bases). V shed 1 base and J shed 6 bases, with 10 bases lying between them. This CDR3 has 13 amino acids. The germline V gene has CDR1 MNHNS and CDR2 SASEGT. CDR3 in amino acids: CASSEDSDGEQYF. DNA of the CDR3: TGTGCCAGCAGTGAAGATAGCGACGGCGAGCAGTACTTC.